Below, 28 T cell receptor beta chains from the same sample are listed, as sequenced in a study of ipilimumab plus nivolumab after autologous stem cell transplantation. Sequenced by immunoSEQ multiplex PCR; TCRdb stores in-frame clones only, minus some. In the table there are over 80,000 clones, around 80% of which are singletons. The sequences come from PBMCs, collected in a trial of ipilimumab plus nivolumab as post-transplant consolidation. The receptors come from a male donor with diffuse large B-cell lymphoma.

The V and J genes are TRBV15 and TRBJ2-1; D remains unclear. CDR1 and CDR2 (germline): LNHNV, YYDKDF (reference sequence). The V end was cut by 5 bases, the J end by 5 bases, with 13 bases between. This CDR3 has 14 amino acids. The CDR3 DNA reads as TGTGCCACCAGCCCTATCCCGGGTAACAATGAGCAGTTCTTC. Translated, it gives CATSPIPGNNEQFF.

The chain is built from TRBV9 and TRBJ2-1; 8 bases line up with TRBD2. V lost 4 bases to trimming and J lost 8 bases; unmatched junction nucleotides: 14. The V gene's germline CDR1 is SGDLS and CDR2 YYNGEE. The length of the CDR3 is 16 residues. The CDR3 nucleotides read TGTGCCAGCAGCCCCCGACCCAGCGGGGGTATGGATGAGCAGTTCTTC. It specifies CASSPRPSGGMDEQFF.

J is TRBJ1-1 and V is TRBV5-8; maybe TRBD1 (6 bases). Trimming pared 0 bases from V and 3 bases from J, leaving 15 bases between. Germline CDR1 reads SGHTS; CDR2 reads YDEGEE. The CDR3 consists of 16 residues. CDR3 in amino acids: CASSLGGGFRDTEAFF. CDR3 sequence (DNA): TGTGCCAGCAGCTTGGGGGGGGGCTTCAGGGACACTGAAGCTTTCTTT. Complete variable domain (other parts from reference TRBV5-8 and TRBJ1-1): EAGVTQSPTHLIKTRGQQATLRCSPISGHTSVYWYQQALGLGLQFLLWYDEGEERNRGNFPPRFSGRQFPNYSSELNVNALELEDSALYLCASSLGGGFRDTEAFFGQGTRLTVV.

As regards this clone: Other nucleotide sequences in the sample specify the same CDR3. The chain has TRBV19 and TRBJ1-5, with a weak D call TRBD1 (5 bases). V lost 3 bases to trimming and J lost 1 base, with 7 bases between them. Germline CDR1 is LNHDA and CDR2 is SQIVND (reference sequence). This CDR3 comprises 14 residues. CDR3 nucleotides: TGTGCCAGTAGTATTAGGGACAGCAATCAGCCCCAGCATTTT. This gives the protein CASSIRDSNQPQHF. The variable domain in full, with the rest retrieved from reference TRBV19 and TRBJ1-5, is DGGITQSPKYLFRKEGQNVTLSCEQNLNHDAMYWYRQDPGQGLRLIYYSQIVNDFQKGDIAEGYSVSREKKESFPLTVTSAQKNPTAFYLCASSIRDSNQPQHFGDGTRLSIL.

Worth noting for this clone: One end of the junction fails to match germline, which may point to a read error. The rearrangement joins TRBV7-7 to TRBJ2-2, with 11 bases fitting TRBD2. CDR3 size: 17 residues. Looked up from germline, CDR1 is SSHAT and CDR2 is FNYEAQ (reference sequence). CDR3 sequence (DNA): TGTGCTAGCAGCCCCCAATTAGCGGGGGGGACCTCCGGGGAGCTGTTTTTT. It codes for CASSPQLAGGTSGELFF.

The CDR3 DNA follows: TGTGCCAGTAGTAGGGACCCGGACAGGCTTGGAGGCCGGATTAACTATGGCTACACCTTC. Translating gives CASSRDPDRLGGRINYGYTF. The genes are TRBV19 and TRBJ1-2; 7 nucleotides line up with TRBD1. With 4 bases clipped from V and 1 base from J, the junction kept 21 bases outside the gene matches. The CDR3 length is 20 residues. Germline-derived CDR1 and CDR2 are LNHDA and SQIVND (reference sequence).

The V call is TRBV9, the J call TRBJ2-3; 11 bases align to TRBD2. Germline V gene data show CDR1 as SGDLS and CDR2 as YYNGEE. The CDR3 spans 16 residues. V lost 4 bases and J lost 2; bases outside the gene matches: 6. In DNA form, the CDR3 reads TGTGCCAGCAGCCAGAGACTAGCGGGGCCCACAGATACGCAGTATTTT. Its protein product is CASSQRLAGPTDTQYF.

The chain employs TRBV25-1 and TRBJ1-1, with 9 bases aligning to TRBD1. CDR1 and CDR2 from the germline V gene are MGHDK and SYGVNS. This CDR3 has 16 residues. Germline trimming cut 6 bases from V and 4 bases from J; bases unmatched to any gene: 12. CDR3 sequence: CASSASPTGGFTEAFF. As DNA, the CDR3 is TGTGCCAGCAGCGCATCCCCTACAGGGGGCTTCACTGAAGCTTTCTTT.

The CDR3 DNA sequence: TGTGCCAGTAGTGCGACAGGTCGGAACACTGAAGCTTTCTTT. This gives the protein CASSATGRNTEAFF. The rearrangement uses TRBV19 and TRBJ1-1, with a tentative D call TRBD1 (6 bases). Germline assignment: CDR1 LNHDA and CDR2 SQIVND (reference sequence). This CDR3 spans 14 amino acids. V was pared by 5 bases and J by 1 base, with 11 bases between.

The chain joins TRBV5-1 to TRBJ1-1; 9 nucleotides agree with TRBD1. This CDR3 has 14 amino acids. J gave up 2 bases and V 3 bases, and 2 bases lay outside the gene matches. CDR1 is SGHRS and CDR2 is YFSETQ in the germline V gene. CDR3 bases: TGCGCCAGCAGCTGGGGACAGGGTAACACTGAAGCTTTCTTT. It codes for CASSWGQGNTEAFF.

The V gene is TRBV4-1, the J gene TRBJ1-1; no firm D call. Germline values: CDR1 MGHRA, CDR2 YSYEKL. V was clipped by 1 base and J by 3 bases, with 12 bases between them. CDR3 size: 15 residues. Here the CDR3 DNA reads TGCGCCAGCAGCCAAGTCCCCGACCTTTACACTGAAGCTTTCTTT. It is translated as CASSQVPDLYTEAFF.

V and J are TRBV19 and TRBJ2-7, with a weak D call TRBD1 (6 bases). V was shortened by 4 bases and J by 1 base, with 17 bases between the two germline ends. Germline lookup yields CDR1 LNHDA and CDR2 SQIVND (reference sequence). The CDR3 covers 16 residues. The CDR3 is CASSTGPGQPSYEQYF. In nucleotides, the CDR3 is TGTGCCAGTAGTACAGGGCCAGGACAGCCATCCTACGAGCAGTACTTC. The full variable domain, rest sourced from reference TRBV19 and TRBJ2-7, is DGGITQSPKYLFRKEGQNVTLSCEQNLNHDAMYWYRQDPGQGLRLIYYSQIVNDFQKGDIAEGYSVSREKKESFPLTVTSAQKNPTAFYLCASSTGPGQPSYEQYFGPGTRLTVT.

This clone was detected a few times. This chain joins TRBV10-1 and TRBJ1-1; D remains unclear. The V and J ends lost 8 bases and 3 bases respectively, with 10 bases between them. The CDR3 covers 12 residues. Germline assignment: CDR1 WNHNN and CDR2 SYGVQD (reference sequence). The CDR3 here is CASFSRYTEAFF. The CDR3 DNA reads TGCGCCAGCTTCTCGAGATACACTGAAGCTTTCTTT.

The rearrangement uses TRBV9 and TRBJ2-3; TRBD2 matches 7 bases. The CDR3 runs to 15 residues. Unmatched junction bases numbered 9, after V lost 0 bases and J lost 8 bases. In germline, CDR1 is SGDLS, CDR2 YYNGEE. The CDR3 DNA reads TGTGCCAGCAGCGTAGGGGAGGGGACCCGATCTACGCAGTATTTT. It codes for CASSVGEGTRSTQYF. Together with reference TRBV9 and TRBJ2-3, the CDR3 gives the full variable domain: DSGVTQTPKHLITATGQRVTLRCSPRSGDLSVYWYQQSLDQGLQFLIQYYNGEERAKGNILERFSAQQFPDLHSELNLSSLELGDSALYFCASSVGEGTRSTQYFGPGTRLTVL.

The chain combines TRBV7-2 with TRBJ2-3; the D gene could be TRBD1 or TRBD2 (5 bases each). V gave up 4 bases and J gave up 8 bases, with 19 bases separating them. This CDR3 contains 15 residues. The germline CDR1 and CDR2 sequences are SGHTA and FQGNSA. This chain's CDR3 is CASSSSPGTGVTQYF. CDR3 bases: TGTGCCAGCAGCTCTTCTCCGGGGACCGGGGTTACGCAGTATTTT.

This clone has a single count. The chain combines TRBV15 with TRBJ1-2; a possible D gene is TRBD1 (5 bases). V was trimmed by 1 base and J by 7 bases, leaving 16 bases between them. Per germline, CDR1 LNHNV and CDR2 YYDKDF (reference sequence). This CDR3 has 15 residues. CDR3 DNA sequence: TGTGCCACCAGCAGAGCTCTTGGGGCCTCTTCTGGCTACACCTTC. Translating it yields CATSRALGASSGYTF.

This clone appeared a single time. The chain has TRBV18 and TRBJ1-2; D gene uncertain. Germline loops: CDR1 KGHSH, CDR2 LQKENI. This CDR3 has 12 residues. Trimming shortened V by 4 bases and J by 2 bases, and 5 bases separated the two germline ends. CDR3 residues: CASSQNNYGYTF. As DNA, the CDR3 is TGTGCCAGCTCACAAAACAACTATGGCTACACCTTC.

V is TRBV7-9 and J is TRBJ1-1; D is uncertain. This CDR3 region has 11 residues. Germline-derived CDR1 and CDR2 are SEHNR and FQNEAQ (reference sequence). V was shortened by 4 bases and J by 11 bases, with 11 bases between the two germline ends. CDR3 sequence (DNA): TGTGCCAGCAGCTCACGGGAACCTGCTTTCTTT. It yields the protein CASSSREPAFF. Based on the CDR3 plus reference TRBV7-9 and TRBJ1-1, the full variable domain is DTGVSQNPRHKITKRGQNVTFRCDPISEHNRLYWYRQTLGQGPEFLTYFQNEAQLEKSRLLSDRFSAERPKGSFSTLEIQRTEQGDSAMYLCASSSREPAFFGQGTRLTVV.

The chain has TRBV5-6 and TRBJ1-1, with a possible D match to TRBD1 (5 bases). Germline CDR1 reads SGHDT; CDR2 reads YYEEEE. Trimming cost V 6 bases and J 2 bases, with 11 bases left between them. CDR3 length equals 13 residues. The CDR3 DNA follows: TGTGCCAGCACCTTAAGGGGTAACACTGAAGCTTTCTTT. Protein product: CASTLRGNTEAFF.

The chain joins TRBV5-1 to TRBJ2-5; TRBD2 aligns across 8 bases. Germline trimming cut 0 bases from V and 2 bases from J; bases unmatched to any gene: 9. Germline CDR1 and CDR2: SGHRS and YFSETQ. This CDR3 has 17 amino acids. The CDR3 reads CASSLGWAGGFQETQYF. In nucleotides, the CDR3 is TGCGCCAGCAGCTTGGGATGGGCGGGGGGTTTTCAAGAGACCCAGTACTTC.

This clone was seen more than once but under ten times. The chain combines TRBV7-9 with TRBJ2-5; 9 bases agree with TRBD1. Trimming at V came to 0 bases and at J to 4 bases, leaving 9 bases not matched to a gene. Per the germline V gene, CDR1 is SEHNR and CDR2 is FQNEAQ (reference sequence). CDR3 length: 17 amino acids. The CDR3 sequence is CASSLAGQGPQGETQYF. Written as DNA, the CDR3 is TGTGCCAGCAGCTTAGCGGGACAGGGCCCTCAGGGAGAGACCCAGTACTTC. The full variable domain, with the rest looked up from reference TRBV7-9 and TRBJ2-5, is DTGVSQNPRHKITKRGQNVTFRCDPISEHNRLYWYRQTLGQGPEFLTYFQNEAQLEKSRLLSDRFSAERPKGSFSTLEIQRTEQGDSAMYLCASSLAGQGPQGETQYFGPGTRLLVL.

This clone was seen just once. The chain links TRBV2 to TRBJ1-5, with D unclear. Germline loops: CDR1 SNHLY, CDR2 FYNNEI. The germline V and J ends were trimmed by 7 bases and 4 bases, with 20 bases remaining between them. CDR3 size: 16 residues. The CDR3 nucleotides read TGTGCCAGCATTTTAAATCAGGACGGGAGAAATCAGCCCCAGCATTTT. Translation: CASILNQDGRNQPQHF.

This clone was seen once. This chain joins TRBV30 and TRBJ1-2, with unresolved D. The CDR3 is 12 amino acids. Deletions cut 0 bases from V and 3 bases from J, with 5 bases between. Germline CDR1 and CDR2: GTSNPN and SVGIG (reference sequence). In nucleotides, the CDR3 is TGTGCCTGGAGTGTGGTGGACTATGGCTACACCTTC. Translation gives CAWSVVDYGYTF.

The CDR3 region has the DNA TGTGCCAGCAGCTTATATGGAGCGGGGGGACTCACAGATACGCAGTATTTT. Its translation: CASSLYGAGGLTDTQYF. V and J are TRBV7-9 and TRBJ2-3; 9 bases match TRBD2. With V trimmed by 2 bases and J by 2 bases, 8 bases remained unmatched. The CDR3 extends over 17 amino acids. Germline V gives CDR1 SEHNR, CDR2 FQNEAQ (reference sequence).

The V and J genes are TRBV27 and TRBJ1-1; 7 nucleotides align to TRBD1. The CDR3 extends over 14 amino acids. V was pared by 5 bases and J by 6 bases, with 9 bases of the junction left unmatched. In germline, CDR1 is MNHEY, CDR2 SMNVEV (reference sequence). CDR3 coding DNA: TGTGCCAGCAGTGAAGACCGGGACAGACCTGAAGCTTTCTTT. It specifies CASSEDRDRPEAFF.

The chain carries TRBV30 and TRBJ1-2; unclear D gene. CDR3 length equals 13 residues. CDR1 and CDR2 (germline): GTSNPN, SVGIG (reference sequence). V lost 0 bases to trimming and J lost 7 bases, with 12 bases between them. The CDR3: CAWSVGPSAGYTF. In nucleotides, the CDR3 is TGTGCCTGGAGTGTCGGACCGTCGGCTGGCTACACCTTC. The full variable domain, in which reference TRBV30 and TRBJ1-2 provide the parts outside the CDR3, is SQTIHQWPATLVQPVGSPLSLECTVEGTSNPNLYWYRQAAGRGLQLLFYSVGIGQISSEVPQNLSASRPQDRQFILSSKKLLLSDSGFYLCAWSVGPSAGYTFGSGTRLTVV.

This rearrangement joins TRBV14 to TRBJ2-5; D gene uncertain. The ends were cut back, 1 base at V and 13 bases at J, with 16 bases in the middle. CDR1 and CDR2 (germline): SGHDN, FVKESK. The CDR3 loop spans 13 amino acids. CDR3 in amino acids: CASSQVENGKRYF. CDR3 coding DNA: TGTGCCAGCAGCCAAGTTGAGAACGGAAAGCGGTACTTC. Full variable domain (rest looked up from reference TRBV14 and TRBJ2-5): EAGVTQFPSHSVIEKGQTVTLRCDPISGHDNLYWYRRVMGKEIKFLLHFVKESKQDESGMPNNRFLAERTGGTYSTLKVQPAELEDSGVYFCASSQVENGKRYFGPGTRLLVL.

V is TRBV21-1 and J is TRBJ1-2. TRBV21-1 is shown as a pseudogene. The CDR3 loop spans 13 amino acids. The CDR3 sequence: CASKGPRYYGYTF. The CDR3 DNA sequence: TGTGCCAGCAAGGGACCGAGATACTATGGCTACACCTTC.